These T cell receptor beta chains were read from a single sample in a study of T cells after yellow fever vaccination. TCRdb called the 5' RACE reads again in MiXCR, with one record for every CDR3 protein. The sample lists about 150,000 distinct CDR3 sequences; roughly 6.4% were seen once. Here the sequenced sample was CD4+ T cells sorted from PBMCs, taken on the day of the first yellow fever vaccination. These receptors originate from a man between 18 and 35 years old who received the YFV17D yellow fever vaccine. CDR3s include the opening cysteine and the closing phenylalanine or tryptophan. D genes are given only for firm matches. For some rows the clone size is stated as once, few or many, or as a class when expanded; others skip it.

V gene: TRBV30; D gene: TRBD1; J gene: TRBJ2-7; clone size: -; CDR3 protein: CACPQERGPYEQYF; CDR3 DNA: TGTGCCTGTCCCCAGGAGAGGGGGCCCTACGAGCAGTACTTC
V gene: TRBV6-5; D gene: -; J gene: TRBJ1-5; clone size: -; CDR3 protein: CASRPTGDQPQHF; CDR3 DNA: TGTGCCAGCAGACCAACCGGGGATCAGCCCCAGCATTTT
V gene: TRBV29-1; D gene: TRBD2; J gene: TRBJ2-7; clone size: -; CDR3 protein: CSVGRGAREQYF; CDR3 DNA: TGCAGCGTTGGGCGGGGGGCGAGGGAGCAGTACTTC
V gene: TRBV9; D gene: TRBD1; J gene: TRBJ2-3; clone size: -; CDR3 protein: CASTGTGMGTDTQYF; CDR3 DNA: TGTGCCAGCACTGGGACAGGGATGGGTACAGATACGCAGTATTTT
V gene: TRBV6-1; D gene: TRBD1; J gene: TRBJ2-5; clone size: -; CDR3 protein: CASSKPGQRRETQYF; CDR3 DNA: TGTGCCAGCAGTAAGCCGGGACAGCGCCGAGAGACCCAGTACTTC
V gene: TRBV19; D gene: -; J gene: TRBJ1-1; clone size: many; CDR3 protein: CASSIETVAFF; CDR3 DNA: TGTGCCAGTAGTATAGAGACGGTCGCTTTCTTT
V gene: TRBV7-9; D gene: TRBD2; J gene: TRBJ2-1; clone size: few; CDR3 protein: CASSFPLSGRSSSYNEQFF; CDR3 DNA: TGTGCCAGCAGCTTCCCGCTTAGCGGGCGATCGAGCTCCTACAATGAGCAGTTCTTC
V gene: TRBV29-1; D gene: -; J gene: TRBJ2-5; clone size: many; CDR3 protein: CSVLTDQETQYF; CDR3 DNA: TGCAGCGTTTTGACAGACCAAGAGACCCAGTACTTC
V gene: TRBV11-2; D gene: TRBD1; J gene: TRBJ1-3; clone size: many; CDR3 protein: CASSRLGQGASGNTIYF; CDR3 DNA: TGTGCCAGCAGTAGATTGGGACAGGGGGCTTCTGGAAACACCATATATTTT
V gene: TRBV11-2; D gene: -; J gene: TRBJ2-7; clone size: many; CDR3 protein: CASSLPSQQYF; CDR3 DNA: TGTGCCAGCAGCCTACCCAGCCAGCAGTACTTC
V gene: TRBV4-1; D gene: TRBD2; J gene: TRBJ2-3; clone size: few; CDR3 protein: CASSQDPSGYTDTQYF; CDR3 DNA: TGCGCCAGCAGCCAAGATCCTAGCGGATACACAGATACGCAGTATTTT
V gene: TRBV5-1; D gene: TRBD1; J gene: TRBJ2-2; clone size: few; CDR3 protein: CASSFGQGAAGELFF; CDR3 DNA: TGCGCCAGCAGCTTCGGACAGGGGGCTGCCGGGGAGCTGTTTTTT
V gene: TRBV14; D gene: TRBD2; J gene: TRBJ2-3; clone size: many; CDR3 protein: CASSQALKSRRGGRPDTQYF; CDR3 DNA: TGTGCCAGCAGCCAAGCGCTTAAATCACGCCGGGGGGGCCGTCCAGATACGCAGTATTTT
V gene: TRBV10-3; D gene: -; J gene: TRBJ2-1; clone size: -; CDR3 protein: CAIHSQGVGENEQFF; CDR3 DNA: TGTGCCATTCACTCACAGGGTGTAGGAGAAAATGAGCAGTTCTTC
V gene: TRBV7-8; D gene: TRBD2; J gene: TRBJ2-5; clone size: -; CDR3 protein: CASSLAGSGGCETQYF; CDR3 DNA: TGTGCCAGCAGCTTAGCAGGAAGCGGGGGTTGCGAGACCCAGTACTTC
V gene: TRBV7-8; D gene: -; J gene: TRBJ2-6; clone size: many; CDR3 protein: CASSERGRGSGANVLTF; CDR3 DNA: TGTGCCAGCAGCGAAAGGGGACGGGGCTCTGGGGCCAACGTCCTGACTTTC
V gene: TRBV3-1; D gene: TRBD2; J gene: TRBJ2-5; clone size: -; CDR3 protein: CASSQGLAGDYF; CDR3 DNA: TGTGCCAGCAGCCAAGGACTAGCGGGGGACTACTTC
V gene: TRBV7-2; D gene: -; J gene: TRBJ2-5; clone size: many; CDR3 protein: CASSRSRVSETQYF; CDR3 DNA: TGTGCCAGCAGCCGATCCAGGGTGTCCGAGACCCAGTACTTC
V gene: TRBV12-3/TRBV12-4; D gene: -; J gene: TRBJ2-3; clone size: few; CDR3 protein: CATSLAQGPSKF; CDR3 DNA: TGTGCCACCTCCCTAGCCCAGGGACCGTCCAAATTT
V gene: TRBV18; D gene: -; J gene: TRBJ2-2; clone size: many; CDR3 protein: CASSPNPAGTGELFF; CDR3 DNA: TGTGCCAGCTCACCCAACCCGGCGGGCACCGGGGAGCTGTTTTTT
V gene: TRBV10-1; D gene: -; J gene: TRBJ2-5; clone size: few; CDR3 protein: CASSEWVAETQYF; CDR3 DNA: TGCGCCAGCAGTGAGTGGGTGGCGGAGACCCAGTACTTC
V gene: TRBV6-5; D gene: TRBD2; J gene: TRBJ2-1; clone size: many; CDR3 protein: CASSYRASGGARQFF; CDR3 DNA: TGTGCCAGCAGTTACAGGGCTAGCGGGGGGGCAAGGCAGTTCTTC
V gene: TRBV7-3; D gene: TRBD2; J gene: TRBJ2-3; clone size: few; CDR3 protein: CASSSPRMAGGRGDTQYF; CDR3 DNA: TGTGCCAGCAGCTCCCCCAGGATGGCGGGGGGGCGGGGAGATACGCAGTATTTT
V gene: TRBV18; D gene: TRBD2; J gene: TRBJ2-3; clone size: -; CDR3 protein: CASSPGRADTQYF; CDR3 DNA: TGTGCCAGCTCACCGGGGAGGGCAGATACGCAGTATTTT
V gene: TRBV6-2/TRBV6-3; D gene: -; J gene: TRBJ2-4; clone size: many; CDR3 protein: CASSYSGTAKNIQYF; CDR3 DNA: TGTGCCAGCAGTTACTCGGGGACGGCCAAAAACATTCAGTACTTC
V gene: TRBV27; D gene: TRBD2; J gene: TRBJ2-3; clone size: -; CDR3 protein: CASSPRLAGTMDTQYF; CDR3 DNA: TGTGCCAGCAGTCCCCGACTAGCGGGGACGATGGATACGCAGTATTTT
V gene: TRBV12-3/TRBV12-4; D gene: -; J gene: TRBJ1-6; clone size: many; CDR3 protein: CASTPGGVNSPLHF; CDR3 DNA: TGTGCCAGCACCCCCGGGGGGGTTAATTCACCCCTCCACTTT
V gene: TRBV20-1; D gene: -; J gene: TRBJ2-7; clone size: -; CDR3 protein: CSASYSSAQGGDEQYF; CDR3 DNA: TGCAGTGCCTCGTATAGTAGTGCACAGGGAGGGGACGAGCAGTACTTC
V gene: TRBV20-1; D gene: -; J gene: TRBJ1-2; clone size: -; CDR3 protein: CSARRRNYGYTF; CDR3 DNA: TGCAGTGCTAGGCGTCGTAACTATGGCTACACCTTC
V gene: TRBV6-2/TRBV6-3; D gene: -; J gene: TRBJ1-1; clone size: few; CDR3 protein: CARPDPDLPREANTEAFF; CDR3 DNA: TGTGCCAGACCGGACCCGGACCTACCTCGGGAGGCGAACACTGAAGCTTTCTTT